A selection of T cell receptor beta chains follows, all from one sample in a study of blood T cell repertoires in COVID-19. The method was immunoSEQ multiplex PCR; TCRdb's version includes in-frame clones alone and lacks a portion of them. The sample includes a few hundred thousand clones, less than 85% of them seen just once. The sequencing input was peripheral blood. These TCRs come from a woman younger than 30 with acute or convalescent COVID-19. CDR3s include the opening cysteine and the closing phenylalanine or tryptophan. Each record gives: J gene, CDR3 length, D gene, V gene, clone size, CDR3 DNA, CDR3 protein. A D gene is named only where the DNA matches it firmly. Part of the rows lack a size; the others show once, few, many or a class for expanded clones.

TRBJ1-4 | 16 | TRBD1 | TRBV5-6 | . | TGTGCCAGCAGCCCGAGGACAGGGAAGGGGAATGAAAAACTGTTTTTT | CASSPRTGKGNEKLFF
TRBJ2-2 | 13 | . | TRBV19 | . | TGTGCCAGTAGTATCCCAGGGATCGGGGAGCTGTTTTTT | CASSIPGIGELFF
TRBJ2-3 | 16 | TRBD1 | TRBV9 | . | TGTGCCAGCAGCTACCCGACAGGGACCAGTCATGATACGCAGTATTTT | CASSYPTGTSHDTQYF
TRBJ2-2 | 14 | . | TRBV5-1 | once | TGCGCCAGCAGCCTAAGGACAGAGACCGGGGAGCTGTTTTTT | CASSLRTETGELFF
TRBJ2-7 | 14 | TRBD2 | TRBV18 | . | TGTGCCAGCACCCCTAGCGGGGGGGCCTACGAGCAGTACTTC | CASTPSGGAYEQYF
TRBJ1-2 | 13 | . | TRBV6-6 | . | TGTGCCACCCTAGGGGGGGAGCGGAATGGCTACACCTTC | CATLGGERNGYTF
TRBJ1-2 | 12 | . | TRBV6-5 | . | TGTGCCAGCAGTCGGGGGGCAAGTGGCTACACCTTC | CASSRGASGYTF
TRBJ1-1 | 13 | TRBD1 | TRBV7-3 | . | TGTGCCAGCAGCTCGCAGGGGGACACTGAAGCTTTCTTT | CASSSQGDTEAFF
TRBJ1-1 | 15 | TRBD1 | TRBV2 | . | TGTGCCAGCAGTGCCCCCCGACAGGGTGGGACTGAAGCTTTCTTT | CASSAPRQGGTEAFF
TRBJ2-1 | 17 | TRBD2 | TRBV24-1 | . | TGTGCCACCAGTGATATGAAGCGGGAGGGCCGTGTGGATGAGCAGTTCTTC | CATSDMKREGRVDEQFF
TRBJ1-2 | 13 | . | TRBV6-2/TRBV6-3 | few | TGTGCCAGCAGTTACACAGGTAACTATGGCTACACCTTC | CASSYTGNYGYTF
TRBJ1-5 | 19 | TRBD1 | TRBV5-6 | . | TGTGCCAGCAGCTTGGGGTCTTCTAGCCGGGACAGGGAAGGTCAGCCCCAGCATTTT | CASSLGSSSRDREGQPQHF
TRBJ2-5 | 15 | TRBD1 | TRBV5-1 | . | TGCGCCAGCAGCTTGACGACAGGGTCGGGAGAGACCCAGTACTTC | CASSLTTGSGETQYF
TRBJ2-7 | 16 | TRBD1 | TRBV24-1 | . | TGTGCCACCAGTGATTGTGGGGCAGGGGGCTCCTACGAGCAGTACTTC | CATSDCGAGGSYEQYF
TRBJ2-4 | 20 | . | TRBV12-5 | . | TGTGCTAGTGGCTGGTTCAGCGAGGGCAGGGGTGATGGAGCCAAAAACATTCAGTACTTC | CASGWFSEGRGDGAKNIQYF
TRBJ2-1 | 13 | TRBD1 | TRBV12-3/TRBV12-4 | . | TGTGCCAGCAGTCGCCGGGACAGGGGGGGGCAGTTCTTC | CASSRRDRGGQFF
TRBJ2-2 | 15 | . | TRBV6-5 | . | TGTGCCAGCAGTTACCAAATGGGGCTTGCCGGGGAGCTGTTTTTT | CASSYQMGLAGELFF
TRBJ1-2 | 15 | TRBD1 | TRBV19 | . | TGTGCCAGTACCGCCCCTTGGGACAGCGGTGATGGCTACACCTTC | CASTAPWDSGDGYTF
TRBJ2-7 | 14 | TRBD1 | TRBV6-5 | . | TGTGCCAGCAGTCGGGACAGGGGGGACTACGAGCAGTACTTC | CASSRDRGDYEQYF
TRBJ2-2 | 15 | . | TRBV9 | . | TGTGCCAGCAGCCCATACCTGGAGGGATCCGGGGAGCTGTTTTTT | CASSPYLEGSGELFF
TRBJ1-4 | 18 | . | TRBV15 | once | TGTGCCACCAGCAGAGATACACCTATAGGACAGTTTAATGAAAAACTGTTTTTT | CATSRDTPIGQFNEKLFF
TRBJ1-6 | 14 | . | TRBV9 | . | TGTGCCAGCCAGGGAGGGAACTATAATTCACCCCTCCACTTT | CASQGGNYNSPLHF
TRBJ1-5 | 15 | TRBD1 | TRBV28 | . | TGTGCCAGCAGTTTAACACAGGGGGCTAATCAGCCCCAGCATTTT | CASSLTQGANQPQHF
TRBJ1-6 | 15 | TRBD1 | TRBV27 | once | TGTGCCAGCAGCCGTACCGGGACAGGGGGTTTCCCCCTCCACTTT | CASSRTGTGGFPLHF
TRBJ1-3 | 15 | . | TRBV18 | . | TGTGCCAGCTCACGCGAAGCACCGAGTGGAAACACCATATATTTT | CASSREAPSGNTIYF
TRBJ2-1 | 15 | TRBD1 | TRBV5-4 | . | TGTGCCAGCAGCCGGACAGGGAACTCCTACAATGAGCAGTTCTTC | CASSRTGNSYNEQFF
TRBJ1-4 | 14 | . | TRBV2 | . | TGTGCCAGCAGCAAACAGGGCTCGGGTGAAAAACTGTTTTTT | CASSKQGSGEKLFF
TRBJ1-2 | 15 | TRBD1 | TRBV11-2 | . | TGTGCCAGCAGCTTAGACCGGACAGGGTGGAATGGCTACACCTTC | CASSLDRTGWNGYTF
TRBJ2-7 | 14 | . | TRBV7-2 | . | TGTGCCAGCAGCTCCATCGGACTGACCTACGAGCAGTACTTC | CASSSIGLTYEQYF